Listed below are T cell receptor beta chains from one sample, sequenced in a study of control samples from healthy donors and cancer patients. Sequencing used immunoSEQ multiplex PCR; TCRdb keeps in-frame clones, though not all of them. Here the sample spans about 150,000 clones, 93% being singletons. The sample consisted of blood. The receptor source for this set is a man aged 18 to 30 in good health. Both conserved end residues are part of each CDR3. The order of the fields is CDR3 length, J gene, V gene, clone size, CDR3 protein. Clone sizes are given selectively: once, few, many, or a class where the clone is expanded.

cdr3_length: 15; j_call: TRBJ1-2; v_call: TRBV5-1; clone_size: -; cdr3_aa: CASSLGSGRDYGYTF
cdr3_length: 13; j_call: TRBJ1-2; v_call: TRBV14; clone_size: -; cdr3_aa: CASSQSPNYGYTF
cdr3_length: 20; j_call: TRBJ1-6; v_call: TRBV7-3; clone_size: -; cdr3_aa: CASSLPQTQGPHNLNSPLHF
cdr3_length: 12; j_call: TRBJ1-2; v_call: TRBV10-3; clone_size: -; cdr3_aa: CANYRDNYGYTF
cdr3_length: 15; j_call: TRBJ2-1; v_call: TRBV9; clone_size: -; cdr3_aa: CASSPASPFRNEQFF
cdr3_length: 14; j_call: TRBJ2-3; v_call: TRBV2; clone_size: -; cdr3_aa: CASQVLDSTDTQYF
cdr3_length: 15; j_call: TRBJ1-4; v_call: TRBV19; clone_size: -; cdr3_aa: CASSILGDTGEKLFF
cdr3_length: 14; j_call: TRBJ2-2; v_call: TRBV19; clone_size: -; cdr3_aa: CASKRTGGSGELFF
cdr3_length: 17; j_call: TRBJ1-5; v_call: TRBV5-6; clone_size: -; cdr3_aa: CASSLGLPGQFGQPQHF
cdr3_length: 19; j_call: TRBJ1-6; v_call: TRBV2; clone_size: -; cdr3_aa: CASSEGRWGTYDYNSPLHF
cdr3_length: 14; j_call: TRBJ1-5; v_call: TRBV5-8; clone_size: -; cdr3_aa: CASSLLTERQPQHF
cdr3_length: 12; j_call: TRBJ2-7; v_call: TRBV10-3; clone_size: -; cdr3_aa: CATAQSTYEQYF
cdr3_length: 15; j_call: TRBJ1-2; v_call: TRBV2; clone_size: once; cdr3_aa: CASSELRGVNYGYTF
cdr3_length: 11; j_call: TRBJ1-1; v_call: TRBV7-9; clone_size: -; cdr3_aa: CASTGGFGAFF
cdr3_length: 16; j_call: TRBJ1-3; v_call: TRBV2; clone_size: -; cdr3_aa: CASSGRRVFTGNTIYF
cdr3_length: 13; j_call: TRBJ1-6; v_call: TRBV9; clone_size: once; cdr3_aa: CASSVAPGTPLHF
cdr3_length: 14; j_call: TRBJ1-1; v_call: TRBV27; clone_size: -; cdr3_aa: CASSDGGSWTEAFF
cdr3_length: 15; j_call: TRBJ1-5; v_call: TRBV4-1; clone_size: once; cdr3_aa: CASSLRQGQAQPQHF
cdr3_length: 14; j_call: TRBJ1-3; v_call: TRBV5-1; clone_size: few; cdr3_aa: CASSSSVSGNTIYF
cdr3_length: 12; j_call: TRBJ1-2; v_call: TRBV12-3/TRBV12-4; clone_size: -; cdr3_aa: CASSLTNYGYTF
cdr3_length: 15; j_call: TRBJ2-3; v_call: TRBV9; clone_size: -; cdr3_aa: CASSSLTQPTDTQYF
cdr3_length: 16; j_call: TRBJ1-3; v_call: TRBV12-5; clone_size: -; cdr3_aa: CASGSLIRSSGNTIYF
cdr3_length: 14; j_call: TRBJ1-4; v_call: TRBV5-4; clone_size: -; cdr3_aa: CASSSQGSNEKLFF
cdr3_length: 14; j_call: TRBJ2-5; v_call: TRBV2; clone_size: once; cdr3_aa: CASRIRAQQETQYF
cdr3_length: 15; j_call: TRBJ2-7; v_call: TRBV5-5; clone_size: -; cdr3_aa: CASSPRQGRAYEQYF
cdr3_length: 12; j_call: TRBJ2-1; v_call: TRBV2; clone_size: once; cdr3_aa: CASSDRGFEQFF
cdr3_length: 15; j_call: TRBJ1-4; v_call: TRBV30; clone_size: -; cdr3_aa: CAWSVVAGGYGKLFF